This is a list of T cell receptor beta chains from one sample in a study of T cells after posttransplantation cyclophosphamide. Using immunoSEQ multiplex PCR, the repertoire was profiled, and TCRdb retains in-frame clones only, with some absent. The sample lists 47,000 or so clones, roughly nine tenths seen once, with approximately 3.1% in the top ten. Specimen: PBMCs. The receptors shown here come from a woman between 50 and 59 years old in good health and a related stem cell transplant donor. Both conserved end residues are part of each CDR3. The order of the fields is D gene, clone size, J gene, V gene, CDR3 protein, CDR3 DNA. The D gene is left open where the match is weak. Size is stated for part of the rows, as once, few or many counts, or as a class when the clone is expanded.

TRBD1 | NA | TRBJ1-5 | TRBV7-2 | CASRPAGTEDQPQHF | TGTGCCAGCAGACCAGCCGGGACAGAAGATCAGCCCCAGCATTTT
TRBD2 | NA | TRBJ2-5 | TRBV5-1 | CASKPGGGRVQETQYF | TGCGCCAGCAAACCTGGGGGAGGGAGAGTCCAAGAGACCCAGTACTTC
TRBD2 | NA | TRBJ2-3 | TRBV6-1 | CASSEARLAGGTQYF | TGTGCCAGCAGTGAAGCGAGACTAGCGGGTGGTACGCAGTATTTT
TRBD1 | NA | TRBJ1-1 | TRBV6-4 | CASRLQGGNTEAFF | TGTGCCAGCAGGTTACAGGGGGGAAACACTGAAGCTTTCTTT
NA | NA | TRBJ1-1 | TRBV7-9 | CASSPQTGFGTEAFF | TGTGCCAGCAGCCCCCAAACAGGGTTTGGAACTGAAGCTTTCTTT
NA | NA | TRBJ2-1 | TRBV7-6 | CASSQAAASVGGQFF | TGTGCCAGCAGCCAGGCAGCGGCTAGCGTAGGAGGGCAGTTCTTC
NA | NA | TRBJ1-2 | TRBV11-2 | CASSLDWGRDSYGYTF | TGTGCCAGCAGCTTAGATTGGGGCCGAGACTCCTATGGCTACACCTTC
TRBD1 | NA | TRBJ2-7 | TRBV19 | CASRKGQGFSEQYF | TGTGCCAGTAGAAAGGGACAGGGGTTCAGCGAGCAGTACTTC
TRBD1 | NA | TRBJ2-7 | TRBV4-1 | CASSQEGWTGVNEQYF | TGCGCCAGCAGCCAAGAAGGGTGGACAGGGGTCAACGAGCAGTACTTC
NA | NA | TRBJ1-1 | TRBV19 | CASSAEVAMNTEAFF | TGTGCCAGTAGTGCTGAGGTGGCAATGAACACTGAAGCTTTCTTT
TRBD1 | once | TRBJ2-7 | TRBV11-3 | CASSMGTGSYEQYF | TGTGCCAGCAGCATGGGGACAGGCAGTTACGAGCAGTACTTC